In its sample, the clone carrying this T cell receptor beta chain was seen many times. These data come from a study of blood T cells in healthy people across ages. A second PCR of roughly 7 to 11 cycles used a sample-barcoded 5' primer and a J-beta primer mix. TCRdb itself ran the 5' RACE reads through MiXCR, one entry per CDR3 protein. The sample holds 550,000 to 750,000 distinct CDR3 sequences, under 25% seen once. The source is a man in his sixties or seventies in good health. Material for sequencing was blood.

The CDR3: CASSLFSGTTYEQYF. CDR3 coding DNA: TGCGCCAGCAGCTTGTTTAGCGGAACCACCTACGAGCAGTACTTC. J is TRBJ2-7 and V is TRBV5-1; D is possibly TRBD2 (6 bases). The CDR3 spans 15 residues. Per the germline V gene, CDR1 is SGHRS and CDR2 is YFSETQ. V dropped 1 base and J dropped 2 bases, with 13 bases sitting between them. The whole variable domain, remainder taken from reference TRBV5-1 and TRBJ2-7, is KAGVTQTPRYLIKTRGQQVTLSCSPISGHRSVSWYQQTPGQGLQFLFEYFSETQRNKGNFPGRFSGRQFSNSRSEMNVSTLELGDSALYLCASSLFSGTTYEQYFGPGTRLTVT.